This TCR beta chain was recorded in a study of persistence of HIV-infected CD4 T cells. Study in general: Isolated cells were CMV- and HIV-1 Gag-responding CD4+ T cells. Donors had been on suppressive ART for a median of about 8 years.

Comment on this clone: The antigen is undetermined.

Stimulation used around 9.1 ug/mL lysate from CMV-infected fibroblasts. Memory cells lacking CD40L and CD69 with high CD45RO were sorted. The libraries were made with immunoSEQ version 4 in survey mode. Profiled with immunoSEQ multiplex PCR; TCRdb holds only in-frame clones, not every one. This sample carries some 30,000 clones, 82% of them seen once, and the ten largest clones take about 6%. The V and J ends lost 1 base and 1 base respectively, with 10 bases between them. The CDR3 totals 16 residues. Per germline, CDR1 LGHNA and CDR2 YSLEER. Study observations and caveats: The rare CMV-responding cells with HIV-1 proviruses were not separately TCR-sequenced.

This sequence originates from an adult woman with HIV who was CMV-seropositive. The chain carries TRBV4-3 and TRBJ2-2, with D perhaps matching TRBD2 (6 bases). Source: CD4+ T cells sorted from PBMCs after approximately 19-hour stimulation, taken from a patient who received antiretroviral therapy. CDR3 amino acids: CASSQGLGGNTGELFF. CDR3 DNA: TGCGCCAGCAGCCAAGGCCTGGGGGGGAACACCGGGGAGCTGTTTTTT.